The 24 T cell receptor beta chains below come from one sample, sequenced in a study of shared clonotypes between healthy human individuals. Only CD45RO-negative cells positively selected for CCR7 counted as naive CD8 cells, so terminally differentiated effector memory CD45RA+ cells were excluded. Assay used: immunoSEQ multiplex PCR; TCRdb lists only in-frame clones, some missing. The profile covers millions of clones, with over 85% appearing a single time and 0.9% to 1.3% taken by the ten largest. The sequenced material came from naive CD8+ T cells sorted from blood. The receptors here all came from a man younger than 35 in good health.

The chain uses TRBV27 and TRBJ1-6; D remains ambiguous. CDR1 is MNHEY, CDR2 SMNVEV, per germline (reference sequence). This CDR3 region has 15 residues. V lost 0 bases, J lost 9 bases, and 12 bases lay in between. The CDR3 spells CASSLSHSYSSPLHF. DNA for the CDR3: TGTGCCAGCAGTTTATCGCACAGTTATTCTTCACCCCTCCACTTT.

The CDR3 bases are TGTGCCAGCCAGGGACTAGCGGGGGTCATTGAGCAGTTCTTC. Its protein product is CASQGLAGVIEQFF. The V call is TRBV2, the J call TRBJ2-1, with 14 bases that match TRBD2. V dropped 8 bases and J dropped 9; count of bases not matched to a gene: 6. The CDR3 runs 14 residues. The germline gives CDR1 SNHLY, CDR2 FYNNEI.

The gene calls are TRBV7-9 and TRBJ1-2; a weak D match, TRBD1 (6 bases). The CDR3 is made up of 18 amino acids. Trimming removed 1 base at V and 6 bases at J, with 24 bases between. The V gene's germline CDR1 is SEHNR and CDR2 FQNEAQ (reference sequence). In DNA, the CDR3 is TGTGCCAGCAGCTTAGATCGATCCCTGACAGGTCTCCAGGATGGCTACACCTTC. Translation gives CASSLDRSLTGLQDGYTF.

The rearrangement links TRBV2 to TRBJ2-7; D not certain. The CDR3 spans 13 residues. From germline, CDR1 is SNHLY and CDR2 FYNNEI. V dropped 6 bases and J dropped 3 bases, with 12 bases sitting between them. CDR3 nucleotides: TGTGCCAGCAGACCCCCGTCCCTCTACGAGCAGTACTTC. Protein sequence: CASRPPSLYEQYF.

The chain links TRBV4-1 to TRBJ2-7; D possibly corresponds to TRBD1 (5 bases). The CDR3 sequence is 16 residues long. The V gene's germline CDR1 is MGHRA and CDR2 YSYEKL. Trimming took off 2 bases at V and 5 bases at J, with 19 bases between the two ends. The DNA for the CDR3 is TGCGCCAGCAGCCAAACGTCCCAGGGCGTACGGAACGAGCAGTACTTC. As protein: CASSQTSQGVRNEQYF.

The chain combines TRBV6-6 with TRBJ1-1, with 8 bases fitting TRBD1. Germline V gene lookup returns CDR1 MNHNY and CDR2 SVGAGI (reference sequence). The CDR3 consists of 13 residues. J lost 6 bases, V lost 6 bases, and 6 bases had no gene match. Here the CDR3 DNA reads TGTGCCAGCAGGCCCCAGGGGGCCCCTGAAGCTTTCTTT. Translated, it gives CASRPQGAPEAFF.

V gene TRBV10-3 combines with J gene TRBJ1-5, with D uncertain. This CDR3 spans 15 amino acids. The germline V and J ends were trimmed by 3 bases and 4 bases, with 13 bases remaining between them. Germline V gives CDR1 ENHRY, CDR2 SYGVKD. The CDR3 protein is CAISDHGLDNQPQHF. The CDR3, as DNA: TGTGCCATCAGTGACCACGGACTTGATAATCAGCCCCAGCATTTT.

J is TRBJ2-1 and V is TRBV27; 8 bases line up with TRBD2. Germline V gives CDR1 MNHEY, CDR2 SMNVEV (reference sequence). The J segment lost 6 bases and the V segment lost 7 bases, leaving 5 bases of the junction unmatched. The length of the CDR3 is 13 residues. This CDR3 is CASNPGGRNEQFF. CDR3 coding DNA: TGTGCCAGCAATCCGGGGGGGCGCAATGAGCAGTTCTTC.

This clone was counted a single time. V is TRBV2 and J is TRBJ1-1; D ambiguous. The CDR3 runs to 16 residues. CDR1 SNHLY and CDR2 FYNNEI come from the germline V gene. Between the trimmed V and J ends, which lost 1 base and 0 bases, there was a span of 12 bases. CDR3 DNA: TGTGCCAGCAGTGAAGGTCTAGGCCGGCTGAACACTGAAGCTTTCTTT. Translated: CASSEGLGRLNTEAFF.

The rearrangement links TRBV28 to TRBJ1-1; D possibly corresponds to TRBD1 (6 bases). V was clipped by 8 bases and J by 0 bases, with 19 bases between them. The length of the CDR3 is 16 residues. The germline gives CDR1 MDHEN, CDR2 SYDVKM. CDR3: CASEGQGLAMNTEAFF. The CDR3 bases are TGTGCCAGCGAGGGTCAGGGGCTAGCCATGAACACTGAAGCTTTCTTT.

The chain carries TRBV7-3 and TRBJ1-2; D is ambiguous. The V gene's germline CDR1 is SGHTA and CDR2 FQGTGA. Trimming pared 0 bases from V and 3 bases from J, leaving 8 bases between. This CDR3 has 14 amino acids. DNA for the CDR3: TGTGCCAGCAGCTTAACAGGGCGGGACTATGGCTACACCTTC. It encodes CASSLTGRDYGYTF.

The chain has TRBV28 and TRBJ2-3, with 16 positions matching TRBD2. Germline CDR1 reads MDHEN; CDR2 reads SYDVKM. V shed 5 bases, J shed 1 base, and the junction held 9 bases outside the gene matches. The CDR3 is made up of 19 amino acids. This CDR3 is CASSGTSGGGRTGTDTQYF. The CDR3 DNA reads TGTGCCAGCAGTGGGACTAGCGGGGGGGGCAGGACCGGCACAGATACGCAGTATTTT. Together with reference TRBV28 and TRBJ2-3, the CDR3 gives the full variable domain: DVKVTQSSRYLVKRTGEKVFLECVQDMDHENMFWYRQDPGLGLRLIYFSYDVKMKEKGDIPEGYSVSREKKERFSLILESASTNQTSMYLCASSGTSGGGRTGTDTQYFGPGTRLTVL.

The V and J genes are TRBV6-6 and TRBJ1-3; no reliable D call. Germline CDR1 and CDR2: MNHNY and SVGAGI (reference sequence). The ends were cut back, 6 bases at V and 0 bases at J, with 12 bases in the middle. The length of the CDR3 is 15 residues. The CDR3 DNA is TGTGCCAGCAGCTCCGTTTCCCTCTCTGGAAACACCATATATTTT. Its protein product is CASSSVSLSGNTIYF.

V is TRBV5-1 and J is TRBJ1-1; 7 bases map to TRBD1. The CDR3 has 19 amino acids. Looked up from germline, CDR1 is SGHRS and CDR2 is YFSETQ. Unmatched junction bases numbered 20, after V lost 0 bases and J lost 6 bases. CDR3 loop: CASSLGPQGLSITSPEAFF. The CDR3 region has the DNA TGCGCCAGCAGCTTGGGGCCACAGGGGTTATCCATTACGTCCCCTGAAGCTTTCTTT.

In this sample, this clone turned up once. This sequence joins TRBV2 and TRBJ2-7; perhaps TRBD1 as D (6 bases). V lost 4 bases and J 3 bases, leaving 16 bases between the germline ends. This CDR3 region has 15 residues. Germline V gene data show CDR1 as SNHLY and CDR2 as FYNNEI. The CDR3 is CASSGSTGLDYEQYF. The DNA for the CDR3 is TGTGCCAGCAGTGGATCGACAGGACTCGACTACGAGCAGTACTTC.

J is TRBJ2-7 and V is TRBV10-3; 10 nucleotides line up with TRBD1. This CDR3 has 16 residues. J lost 6 bases, V lost 3 bases, and 11 bases had no gene match. The germline gives CDR1 ENHRY, CDR2 SYGVKD. In DNA, the CDR3 is TGTGCCATCAGTGACCCAGCCGGGACAGGGGTTTTCGAGCAGTACTTC. Amino acids: CAISDPAGTGVFEQYF.

The V and J genes are TRBV28 and TRBJ1-1; possible D gene TRBD1, 5 bases. The CDR3 covers 14 residues. V dropped 6 bases and J dropped 6 bases, with 17 bases sitting between them. From germline, CDR1 is MDHEN and CDR2 SYDVKM. For the CDR3, the DNA is TGTGCCAGCAGCTCCGGGCCGAGGGGCGCTGAAGCTTTCTTT. It is translated as CASSSGPRGAEAFF. The full variable domain, with the rest looked up from reference TRBV28 and TRBJ1-1, is DVKVTQSSRYLVKRTGEKVFLECVQDMDHENMFWYRQDPGLGLRLIYFSYDVKMKEKGDIPEGYSVSREKKERFSLILESASTNQTSMYLCASSSGPRGAEAFFGQGTRLTVV.

V and J are TRBV7-9 and TRBJ1-6; D perhaps matches TRBD1 (5 bases). Trimming took 3 bases from V and 0 from J, leaving 18 bases between them. The CDR3 length is 19 residues. CDR1 SEHNR and CDR2 FQNEAQ come from the germline V gene (reference sequence). The CDR3 DNA reads as TGTGCCAGCAGCTTTACCCCGGGGGGGGGTAGCTCCTATAATTCACCCCTCCACTTT. Translating gives CASSFTPGGGSSYNSPLHF.

The V and J genes are TRBV13 and TRBJ2-7; tentatively, D is TRBD2 (6 bases). Between the trimmed V and J ends, which lost 1 base and 2 bases, there was a span of 18 bases. The CDR3 is 17 residues long. The V gene's germline CDR1 is PRHDT and CDR2 FYEKMQ (reference sequence). For the CDR3, the DNA is TGTGCCAGCAGCTTAGATGGAGGGAGGTACGGCGCCTACGAGCAGTACTTC. This translates into CASSLDGGRYGAYEQYF.

This clone was counted a single time. In the same sample, other DNA sequences code for this CDR3. The chain combines TRBV30 with TRBJ2-3, with no clear D. This CDR3 spans 11 amino acids. Germline-derived CDR1 and CDR2 are GTSNPN and SVGIG (reference sequence). V lost 2 bases and J lost 6, with 6 bases in between. The CDR3 here is CAWSLTDTQYF. The CDR3 DNA follows: TGTGCCTGGAGTTTGACCGATACGCAGTATTTT. Variable domain in full (rest from reference TRBV30 and TRBJ2-3): SQTIHQWPATLVQPVGSPLSLECTVEGTSNPNLYWYRQAAGRGLQLLFYSVGIGQISSEVPQNLSASRPQDRQFILSSKKLLLSDSGFYLCAWSLTDTQYFGPGTRLTVL.

The chain has TRBV9 and TRBJ2-7; TRBD1 might be the D (6 bases). Germline V CDR1 and CDR2: SGDLS, YYNGEE. The CDR3 is made up of 16 amino acids. Trimming took 3 bases from V and 2 from J, leaving 18 bases between them. The CDR3 loop is CASSAKRQAKAYEQYF. CDR3 DNA sequence: TGTGCCAGCAGCGCCAAGAGACAGGCCAAGGCCTACGAGCAGTACTTC.

The chain combines TRBV9 with TRBJ1-4; D is unresolved. The CDR3 loop spans 12 amino acids. CDR1 is SGDLS and CDR2 is YYNGEE in the germline V gene. Between the trimmed V and J ends, which lost 4 bases and 13 bases, there was a span of 14 bases. The CDR3 protein is CASSRTSGGLFF. For the CDR3, the DNA is TGTGCCAGCAGCCGAACCAGCGGAGGACTGTTTTTT.

This clone occurred once. The rearrangement links TRBV7-9 to TRBJ2-5; the D is unclear. The CDR3 totals 13 residues. The germline V gene has CDR1 SEHNR and CDR2 FQNEAQ (reference sequence). The V and J ends lost 2 bases and 7 bases respectively, with 11 bases between them. In DNA form, the CDR3 reads TGTGCCAGCAGCTTAAACGATTATGTGACCCAGTACTTC. Its protein product is CASSLNDYVTQYF.

This chain links TRBV5-6 with TRBJ1-4; the D is unclear. The CDR3 has 14 residues. The V gene's germline CDR1 is SGHDT and CDR2 YYEEEE. The V end lost 4 bases, the J end lost 3 bases, and 10 bases lay between the germline ends. CDR3 residues: CASSRGWANEKLFF. The CDR3, as DNA: TGTGCCAGCAGCCGAGGGTGGGCTAATGAAAAACTGTTTTTT.